The sequence of this TCR beta chain was determined in a study of breast tumors, draining lymph nodes, adjacent tissues. Study-wide results and limits: Data fit most tumor T cells coming from lymph node, expanding in tumor.

A single record per CDR3 protein comes from TCRdb applying MiXCR to the multiplex PCR reads. The sample consists of 200,000 to 300,000 distinct CDR3 sequences, around 30% of them appearing once. This CDR3 spans 13 amino acids. V was clipped by 4 bases and J by 8 bases, with 13 bases between them. CDR1 and CDR2 (germline): SGDLS, YYNGEE. This clonotype was found many times. Its antigen is not known. Samples came from axillary lymph nodes draining the breast cancer. Input material: axillary lymph node tissue. The receptor was derived from a female donor with breast cancer. Some clones in this sample may be carry-over from other donors' samples. The chain carries TRBV9 and TRBJ1-3, with D possibly TRBD1 on 6 matching bases. CDR3 amino acids: CASSLTGLDTIYF. CDR3 nucleotides: TGTGCCAGCAGCCTAACAGGGTTGGACACCATATATTTT.